Below are 9 T cell receptor beta chains sequenced from a single sample in a study of CD8 T cells in Susac syndrome. RNA amounts of about 0.45 to 1 ug underwent reverse transcription with random hexamers. Using its own MiXCR run on the immunoSEQ multiplex PCR reads, TCRdb lists one record per CDR3 protein. The data show 100,000 to 150,000 distinct CDR3 sequences, about 93% seen once. Sequenced sample: CD8+ T cells from PBMCs. Receptor source: a human donor with Susac syndrome.

The rearrangement joins TRBV2 to TRBJ2-5, with D possibly TRBD2 on 5 matching bases. CDR1 and CDR2 from the germline V gene are SNHLY and FYNNEI. The CDR3 runs to 17 residues. V lost 6 bases and J lost 0, with 20 bases in between. This CDR3 is CASSPTPGVGNQETQYF. Written as DNA, the CDR3 is TGTGCCAGCAGCCCGACCCCCGGGGTGGGGAACCAAGAGACCCAGTACTTC.

The chain carries TRBV9 and TRBJ1-1; 7 bases line up with TRBD1. CDR1 and CDR2 from the germline V gene are SGDLS and YYNGEE. V lost 3 bases and J lost 0; bases outside the gene matches: 5. The CDR3 has 15 amino acids. The CDR3 DNA sequence: TGTGCCAGCAGCGAAGAGACAGGGATGAACACTGAAGCTTTCTTT. Translating gives CASSEETGMNTEAFF.

A single count supports this clonotype. The chain links TRBV4-1 to TRBJ2-4, with 7 positions matching TRBD2. The germline V gene has CDR1 MGHRA and CDR2 YSYEKL. With V trimmed by 2 bases and J by 9 bases, 7 bases remained unmatched. The CDR3 loop spans 14 amino acids. The chain's CDR3 is CASSQPPGGGIQYF. The CDR3 nucleotides read TGCGCCAGCAGCCAACCGCCGGGCGGGGGCATTCAGTACTTC.

The chain combines TRBV4-1 with TRBJ2-1; 8 positions match TRBD2. The germline CDR1 and CDR2 sequences are MGHRA and YSYEKL. The CDR3 spans 14 residues. Losses at the gene ends were 1 base for V and 5 bases for J; bases not matched to a gene: 1. The CDR3 here is CASSQVREDNEQFF. The DNA for the CDR3 is TGCGCCAGCAGCCAAGTGCGGGAGGACAATGAGCAGTTCTTC.

CDR3 protein: CASSEGSQPQHF. Here the CDR3 DNA reads TGTGCCAGCAGCGAAGGATCCCAGCCCCAGCATTTT. The chain uses TRBV7-9 and TRBJ1-5; D ambiguous. In germline, CDR1 is SEHNR, CDR2 FQNEAQ (reference sequence). This CDR3 is 12 amino acids long. V gave up 5 bases and J gave up 7 bases, with 9 bases separating them.

The J gene is TRBJ1-5, the V gene TRBV12-3 or TRBV12-4; no clear D gene. V was clipped by 6 bases and J by 5 bases, with 8 bases between them. This CDR3 comprises 12 residues. The CDR3 DNA follows: TGTGCCAGCAGCCCCCGGGATCAGCCCCAGCATTTT. Residues: CASSPRDQPQHF.

The chain is built from TRBV7-9 and TRBJ2-7; no firm D call. CDR3 length: 12 residues. Trimming took off 5 bases at V and 3 bases at J, with 8 bases between the two ends. Per germline, CDR1 SEHNR and CDR2 FQNEAQ (reference sequence). In DNA form, the CDR3 reads TGTGCCAGCAGCCTCCGGAGCTACGAGCAGTACTTC. As protein: CASSLRSYEQYF.

The CDR3 region is CASSLERAYNEQFF. The CDR3 DNA sequence: TGTGCCAGCAGCTTAGAGCGGGCCTACAATGAGCAGTTCTTC. The chain employs TRBV7-2 and TRBJ2-1, with D possibly being TRBD2 (6 bases). The CDR3 extends over 14 amino acids. CDR1 is SGHTA, CDR2 FQGNSA, per germline. Trimming stripped 1 base from V and 2 bases from J, with 6 bases between.

This clonotype was observed once. The gene calls are TRBV11-1 and TRBJ2-1; D call uncertain. Between the trimmed V and J ends, which lost 10 bases and 6 bases, there was a span of 10 bases. Germline CDR1 reads SGHAT; CDR2 reads FQDESV (reference sequence). The CDR3 runs to 11 residues. The CDR3 here is CATFEVNEQFF. In DNA, the CDR3 is TGTGCCACCTTCGAGGTCAATGAGCAGTTCTTC. The variable domain in full, completed from reference TRBV11-1 and TRBJ2-1, reads EAEVAQSPRYKITEKSQAVAFWCDPISGHATLYWYRQILGQGPELLVQFQDESVVDDSQLPKDRFSAERLKGVDSTLKIQPAELGDSAMYLCATFEVNEQFFGPGTRLTVL.